These T cell receptor beta chains were read from a single sample in a study of T cells in Graves' hyperthyroidism and ophthalmopathy. TCRdb re-called the multiplex PCR reads with MiXCR, one entry per CDR3 protein. This sample has hundreds of thousands of distinct CDR3 sequences, with less than 20% found just once. What was sequenced was blood. The receptors were gathered from a man aged 35 to 55 with Graves' ophthalmopathy. CDR3s include the opening cysteine and the closing phenylalanine or tryptophan. A D gene is named only where the DNA matches it firmly. For some rows the clone size is stated as once, few or many, or as a class when expanded; others skip it.

cdr3_aa: CASSPSVVAGELFF
cdr3_nt: TGTGCCAGCAGCCCCTCGGTAGTGGCCGGGGAGCTGTTTTTT
j_call: TRBJ2-2
cdr3_length: 14
v_call: TRBV11-1
clone_size: many
d_call: .

cdr3_aa: CSANTIAGYNEQFF
cdr3_nt: TGCAGTGCTAACACAATAGCGGGATACAATGAGCAGTTCTTC
j_call: TRBJ2-1
cdr3_length: 14
v_call: TRBV20-1
clone_size: many
d_call: TRBD2

cdr3_aa: CASSQDRRPTKEQYF
cdr3_nt: TGTGCCAGCAGCCAAGATCGGAGACCAACAAAAGAGCAGTACTTC
j_call: TRBJ2-7
cdr3_length: 15
v_call: TRBV14
clone_size: .
d_call: .

cdr3_aa: CASINDRGKGYEQYF
cdr3_nt: TGTGCCAGCATTAACGACAGGGGAAAAGGCTACGAGCAGTACTTC
j_call: TRBJ2-7
cdr3_length: 15
v_call: TRBV28
clone_size: many
d_call: TRBD1

cdr3_aa: CASSLGAGRALKYEQYF
cdr3_nt: TGTGCCAGCAGCTTAGGGGCCGGGAGGGCCCTCAAGTACGAGCAGTACTTC
j_call: TRBJ2-7
cdr3_length: 17
v_call: TRBV7-9
clone_size: .
d_call: TRBD2

cdr3_aa: CAISEPGQGVHGYTF
cdr3_nt: TGTGCCATCAGTGAGCCGGGACAGGGTGTTCATGGCTACACCTTC
j_call: TRBJ1-2
cdr3_length: 15
v_call: TRBV10-3
clone_size: .
d_call: TRBD1

cdr3_aa: CSANEGGTRSYEQYF
cdr3_nt: TGCAGTGCTAACGAGGGTGGGACTCGGTCCTACGAGCAGTACTTC
j_call: TRBJ2-7
cdr3_length: 15
v_call: TRBV20-1
clone_size: many
d_call: .

cdr3_aa: CAISGTSGSGETQYF
cdr3_nt: TGTGCCATCAGTGGGACTAGCGGGAGTGGAGAGACCCAGTACTTC
j_call: TRBJ2-5
cdr3_length: 15
v_call: TRBV10-3
clone_size: many
d_call: TRBD2

cdr3_aa: CASSFPRQGMNTGELFF
cdr3_nt: TGTGCCAGCAGCTTCCCCCGACAGGGGATGAACACCGGGGAGCTGTTTTTT
j_call: TRBJ2-2
cdr3_length: 17
v_call: TRBV7-8
clone_size: many
d_call: TRBD1

cdr3_aa: CSARGPYILGEKLFF
cdr3_nt: TGCAGTGCTAGAGGGCCGTACATCTTGGGTGAAAAACTGTTTTTT
j_call: TRBJ1-4
cdr3_length: 15
v_call: TRBV20-1
clone_size: .
d_call: .